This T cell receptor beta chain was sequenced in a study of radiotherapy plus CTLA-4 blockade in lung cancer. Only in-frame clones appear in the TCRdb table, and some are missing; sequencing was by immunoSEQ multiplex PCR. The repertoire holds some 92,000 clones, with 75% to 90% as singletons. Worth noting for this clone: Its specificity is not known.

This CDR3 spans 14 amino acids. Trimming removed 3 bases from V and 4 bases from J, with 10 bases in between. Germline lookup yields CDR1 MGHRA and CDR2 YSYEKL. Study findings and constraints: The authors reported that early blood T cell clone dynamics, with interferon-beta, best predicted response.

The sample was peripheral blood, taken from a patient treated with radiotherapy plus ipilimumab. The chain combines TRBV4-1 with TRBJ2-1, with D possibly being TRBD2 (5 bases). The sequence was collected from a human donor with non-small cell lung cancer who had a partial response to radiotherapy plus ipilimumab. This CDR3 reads CASSQGVAYNEQFF. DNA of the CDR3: TGCGCCAGCAGCCAGGGAGTAGCTTACAATGAGCAGTTCTTC.